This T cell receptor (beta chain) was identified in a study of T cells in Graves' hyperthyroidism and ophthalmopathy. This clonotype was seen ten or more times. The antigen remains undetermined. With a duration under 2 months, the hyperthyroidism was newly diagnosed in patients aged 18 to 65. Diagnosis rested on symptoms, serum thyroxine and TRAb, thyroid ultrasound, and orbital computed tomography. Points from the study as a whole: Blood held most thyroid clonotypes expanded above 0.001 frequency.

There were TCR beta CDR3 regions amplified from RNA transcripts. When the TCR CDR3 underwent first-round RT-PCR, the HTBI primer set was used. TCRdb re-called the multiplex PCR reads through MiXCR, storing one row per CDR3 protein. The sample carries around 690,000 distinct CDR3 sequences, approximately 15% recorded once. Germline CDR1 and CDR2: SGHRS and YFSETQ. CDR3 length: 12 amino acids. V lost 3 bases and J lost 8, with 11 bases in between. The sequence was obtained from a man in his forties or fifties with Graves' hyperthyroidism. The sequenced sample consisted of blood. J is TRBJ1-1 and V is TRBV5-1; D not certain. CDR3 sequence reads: CASSSLTGEAFF. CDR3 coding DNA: TGCGCCAGCAGCTCCCTAACGGGGGAAGCTTTCTTT.